This T cell receptor beta chain came from a study of identical twins. V dropped 2 bases and J dropped 4 bases, with 14 bases sitting between them. The CDR3 loop spans 16 amino acids. Every one of the donors was a healthy Caucasian. Unique molecular identifiers were in the cDNA, with template-switch universal primer binding. TCRdb passed the 5' RACE reads through MiXCR, listing each CDR3 protein once. The sample lists 350,000 to 400,000 distinct CDR3 sequences; around 9.7% were seen once. This clonotype was found many times. Sequencing was done on a sample of naive T cells sorted from blood. The rearrangement joins TRBV12-3 or TRBV12-4 to TRBJ2-2; D may be TRBD2 (7 bases). The sequence was obtained from a woman aged 45 to 65 in good health. The CDR3 DNA sequence: TGTGCCAGCAGTTTAAGTCAGGGGAGGGGCACCGGGGAGCTGTTTTTT. This encodes CASSLSQGRGTGELFF.